This TCR beta chain was profiled in a study of cytomegalovirus exposure and HLA in healthy donors (dated by TCRdb to 2015 to 2018). Background on the whole study: According to an earlier analysis of 550 to 700 of the donors, some 170 million T cells yielded over 90 million unique TCR beta sequences and about 300 Gb of sequence data. Across around 400 genotyped donors of the cohort, an average of about 200,000 unique TCR beta nucleotide sequences per donor were sequenced, and roughly 20% of those sequences were non-productive. To study patterns of TCR occurrence, a later analysis re-analyzed previously published TCR beta repertoires from 666 donors and added high-resolution HLA genotyping. Of the approximately 400 genotyped donors, approximately 80% fell in the genetic ancestry cluster associated with self-reported Caucasian donors. The aim of the study was to test whether cataloging public T cell receptors could identify signatures of past pathogen exposure. Rather than drawing on any new phenotypic data, the later analysis identified candidate immune exposures from TCR beta sequences and the way those sequences occurred across donors. A separate validation cohort of roughly 110 different subjects was used in addition to the roughly 640-subject first cohort. A later genetic analysis used genome-wide SNP genotypes for about 55% of the 666 donors, treating that subset as a discovery cohort. In an earlier analysis of 500 to 650 of the donors, high-throughput TCR beta sequencing was used to judge whether each TCR beta V gene segment behaved as functional or pseudogenic. Every discovery cohort repertoire had been produced on one sequencing platform. Donor age, sex, ethnicity and CMV serostatus were collected together with the repertoire data. HLA typing included class I and class II loci at four-digit resolution. The T cell repertoires of around 670 subjects were profiled by immunosequencing and related to cytomegalovirus serostatus. The number of typed donors differed by locus: roughly 620-640 for A, B, C, DRB1 and DQB1; some 500 for DQA1; fewer than 610 for DPA1; and some 430 for DPB1. Around 320 gigabases of sequencing data and approximately 84 million unique TCR sequences were included in an early release covering about 700 HLA-typed donors. Roughly 5 DR-DQ haplotypes were treated as single units for association and clustering because of strong linkage in the cohort. The study combined high-throughput TCR immunosequencing, statistical association of individual TCRs with disease status, and machine learning to predict cytomegalovirus infection status.

What the research found in general, with its limitations: Specific HLA alleles were associated with 15,000 to 20,000 TCR beta sequences at a false discovery rate of 0.05 in a later analysis. For the cohort, immune exposure information was limited to CMV serostatus. According to a later analysis, most CMV-associated TCR beta chains appeared to be HLA-restricted, and the HLA associations seemed to be driven largely by CMV exposure. Correlated functional status among segregating V segments might be attributable to linkage disequilibrium, but an unknown experimental factor could not be ruled out. In an earlier analysis of 587 of the donors, most TCR beta V segments were observed in productive rearrangements about 90% or about 30% of the time, broadly matching IMGT annotations. According to the authors, the approach could potentially be generalized to other disease states and immunological phenotypes. In a later analysis, TCR association rates were found to vary across HLA loci, with the most associated TCRs seen for DRB1 alleles and the fewest for HLA-C alleles. Across donors, most TCR sequences were observed very rarely, whereas some public TCRs were present in many individuals. V-gene and J-gene trimming of TCR beta chains was associated with a missense DCLRE1C variant in a later genetic analysis, and the association was replicated in an independent cohort. A group of highly shared sequence variants was considered likely to be a technical artifact of the sequencing pipeline. Compared with equally common non-associated chains, HLA-associated TCR beta chains in a later analysis were more clonally expanded and had lower generation probabilities. This cohort had only TCR beta chains sequenced, and the lack of alpha or paired-chain data limited which features could be detected. A further reported finding was that TCR beta sequences accurately predicted the HLA-A and HLA-B alleles for most subjects in the first cohort. The classifier was reported to diagnose cytomegalovirus status with high specificity and sensitivity in both the original and validation cohorts. The presence/absence analyses assumed that sequencing depth was roughly uniform across donors, and that assumption may not be true. A few of the identified cytomegalovirus-associated TCR beta chains were confirmed in vitro to be specific for cytomegalovirus antigens. Strong co-occurrence of HLA alleles, especially DR and DQ, made assigning TCR associations to individual alleles difficult. Over 15 rarely observed V segments, including chromosome 9 orphons, were excluded from the earlier analysis of approximately 600 of the donors because counts were too low. Some IMGT-functional V segments, including TRBV6-2 and TRBV6-3, could not be distinguished by the 87-base-pair reads and were therefore excluded. Compared with the approximately 720-donor mean, donors in an Asian-associated ancestry cluster had fewer N-insertions in productive TCRs, according to a later genetic analysis. A total of roughly 160 TCR beta chains were listed by the study as associated with cytomegalovirus. Because HLA typing was unavailable for some donors at each locus, only the typed subset was used in association tests. A later analysis reported that several top co-occurrence clusters appeared linked to parvovirus B19, influenza, CMV and Epstein-Barr virus.

In total, more than 500 healthy bone marrow donors made up the cohort. At the time of sampling, every cohort member was nominally healthy, though immune exposures that went unrecorded were likely present. The donor tested CMV seropositive and was one of the 289 seropositive cohort members. Each donor provided a peripheral blood sample, and peripheral blood mononuclear cells were used for TCR beta sequencing. The Qiagen DNeasy Blood Extraction Kit was used to extract genomic DNA from the blood cell samples. Library generation was performed with the immunoSEQ multiplex PCR assay. A mixture of 60 forward primers for TCR Vbeta segments and 13 reverse primers for TCR Jbeta segments was used in the multiplex PCR. The CDR3 region of rearranged TCR beta genes was amplified from genomic DNA by a multiplex PCR assay. Amplified TCR beta libraries were sequenced as 87-base-pair reads on the Illumina HiSeq System. Regarding the original processing steps: Across the 700 or so repertoires, a later analysis counted 78 million or so unique TCR beta chains, around 11 million of which were shared by at least two donors. Raw reads were error-corrected and collapsed into unique sequences by a nearest-neighbor algorithm in which closely related sequences were merged to remove PCR and sequencing errors. Alignment of CDR3 sequences to IMGT reference sequences was used to assign V, D and J gene segments. For a sequence to be retained, a match of at least six nucleotides was required to both a V gene segment and a J gene segment. A rearrangement was called productive if the CDR3 had no stop codons and remained in frame with V and J, and every other rearrangement was called non-productive. CDR3 was defined according to IMGT convention as the region running from the second conserved V-encoded cysteine to the conserved J-encoded phenylalanine. Sequences without an unambiguous match to a single V gene segment were excluded from the earlier analysis of about 600 of the donors. In an earlier analysis of almost 600 of the donors, a V segment was called functional when productive rearrangements were above 56.7%, and segregating when the standard deviation between donors exceeded 5%. A statistical classification framework was developed to diagnose cytomegalovirus status using the catalog of TCR beta chain sequences. In a later analysis, TCR nucleotide sequences were compared against IMGT/GENE-DB human TR gene sequences so that V and J genes could be assigned. Using the TCRdist pipeline, a later analysis assigned CDR3 sequences along with most-parsimonious VDJ recombination scenarios. In a later analysis, each TCR beta chain was defined by its CDR3 amino acid sequence together with its V-gene family, and reads without a unique V-gene family were excluded. In a later analysis, 450 to 600 highly shared, low-generation-probability nucleotide sequences were removed to address suspected cross-contamination and a sequencing artifact. For each public chain, a later analysis derived a clonal expansion index from normalized ranks of inferred template counts within each repertoire. A later analysis computed generation probabilities with a VDJ recombination model fitted to out-of-frame rearrangements, and checked the results against IGoR. In a later analysis, hypergeometric tests were used to score TCR-TCR, TCR-HLA and TCR-CMV co-occurrence, with a repertoire-size bias correction applied to TCR pairs. A later analysis estimated false discovery rates by permuting HLA or CMV assignments 20 times. In a later analysis, co-occurring TCRs were grouped with DBSCAN, and TCRdist sequence similarity was added when clustering was performed within HLA-allele-positive subsets. Repertoires with fewer than 30,000 or more than 120,000 public chains were left out of co-occurrence clustering, as were roughly five repertoires with anomalous nucleotide sharing. Sourced from immuneACCESS, this table was stored by TCRdb with only in-frame sequences that have V and J called. A share of the clones is absent; for the studies checked, an unresolved V gene accounts for under half, and the remainder has no known explanation. The V and J calls and clone size are taken from that table; D and trimming were inferred from the DNA. This sample lists 100,000 or so clones; about 74% were detected once. The ten biggest clones cover roughly 9.6% of the sample.

A note on this clone: What antigen it recognizes has not been identified. Per-base quality was not reported, and no clone a single base away is much larger than it.

Spanning cysteine to phenylalanine, the CDR3 consists of 16 amino acids. CDR3 DNA only is kept here, 48 bases in frame from base 1. In the germline V gene (reference sequence), CDR1 corresponds to GTSNPN and CDR2 to SVGIG. Trimming takes 2 bases from V and 4 bases from J, and the germline ends sit 17 bases apart. The sample comprised PBMCs. This receptor chain uses TRBV30 and TRBJ2-2; the D gene is possibly TRBD2, with 6 bases matching. The receptor's source is a male donor in good health and CMV-seropositive. The CDR3 region has the sequence CAWSRLDTSGTGELFF. The bases read TGTGCCTGGAGTCGACTAGACACCTCAGGCACCGGGGAGCTGTTTTTT.